This entry lists 10 T cell receptor beta chains sequenced from one sample in a study of blood T cell repertoires in COVID-19. The table came from immunoSEQ multiplex PCR; TCRdb's copy has only in-frame clones and leaves some out. This sample carries some 250,000 clones, roughly 79% of them seen once, and the ten largest clones take 6.5% to 8.5%. Sample: peripheral blood. These receptors were taken from a woman aged 80 or over with COVID-19, enrolled during active disease.

This clone was recorded many times. This chain uses TRBV18 with TRBJ2-7, with D possibly being TRBD2 (7 bases). The V end lost 4 bases, the J end lost 3 bases, and 10 bases lay between the germline ends. The germline V gene has CDR1 KGHSH and CDR2 LQKENI. CDR3 length: 13 residues. This CDR3 is CASSQGGDYEQYF. CDR3 DNA sequence: TGTGCCAGCTCACAAGGGGGGGACTACGAGCAGTACTTC.

This chain uses TRBV2 with TRBJ1-5; D possibly corresponds to TRBD1 (6 bases). This CDR3 region has 13 residues. V lost 8 bases and J lost 7, with 15 bases in between. The germline V gene encodes CDR1 SNHLY and CDR2 FYNNEI. The CDR3 region has the DNA TGTGCCAGCTGCAGGACAGAGGAACAGCCCCAGCATTTT. This sequence encodes CASCRTEEQPQHF.

The V call is TRBV9, the J call TRBJ2-1; 12 positions match TRBD2. The CDR3 is made up of 16 amino acids. Germline V gives CDR1 SGDLS, CDR2 YYNGEE. V lost 4 bases to trimming and J lost 5 bases; unmatched junction nucleotides: 7. In DNA, the CDR3 is TGTGCCAGCAGCTCTCTAGCGGGAGGGCCTCACAATGAGCAGTTCTTC. Its translation: CASSSLAGGPHNEQFF.

The J gene is TRBJ2-2, the V gene TRBV7-2, with D perhaps TRBD1 (5 bases). The CDR3 has 13 residues. V was cut by 2 bases and J by 4 bases, with 5 bases left in between. Germline CDR1 SGHTA, CDR2 FQGNSA. The CDR3 here is CASSLQGTGELFF. CDR3 bases: TGTGCCAGCAGCTTACAGGGCACCGGGGAGCTGTTTTTT.

The V gene is TRBV20-1, the J gene TRBJ1-2; possible D gene TRBD1, 6 bases. Trimming took off 3 bases at V and 4 bases at J, with 27 bases between the two ends. This CDR3 region has 18 residues. Germline-derived CDR1 and CDR2 are DFQATT and SNEGSKA (reference sequence). Here the CDR3 reads CSASRSSPGSGQPYGYTF. The CDR3 nucleotides are TGCAGTGCTAGTAGGTCGAGTCCTGGCTCGGGACAACCCTATGGCTACACCTTC.

V and J are TRBV3-1 (or the pseudogene TRBV3-2) and TRBJ2-7; a weak D match, TRBD1 (5 bases). The CDR3 length is 14 residues. Germline values: CDR1 LGHDT, CDR2 YNNKEL (reference sequence). V dropped 0 bases and J dropped 4 bases, with 10 bases sitting between them. Written as DNA, the CDR3 is TGTGCCAGCAGCCAAGATGGGGCCCTTTACGAGCAGTACTTC. It specifies CASSQDGALYEQYF.

This clone was seen a few times. The rearrangement uses TRBV27 and TRBJ2-1; 8 bases are a match to TRBD2. The CDR3 is made up of 15 amino acids. Germline values: CDR1 MNHEY, CDR2 SMNVEV (reference sequence). Unmatched junction bases numbered 6, after V lost 6 bases and J lost 2 bases. The CDR3 DNA reads TGTGCCAGCAGACCACTAGCGGTAGCCTACAATGAGCAGTTCTTC. It codes for CASRPLAVAYNEQFF.

The CDR3, as DNA: TGTGCCAGCAGCTTACAGGGGCTTGGGAACTATGGCTACACCTTC. Protein sequence: CASSLQGLGNYGYTF. This chain joins TRBV11-2 and TRBJ1-2, with D perhaps matching TRBD1 (6 bases). V was clipped by 2 bases and J by 2 bases, with 12 bases between them. Germline V gene lookup returns CDR1 SGHAT and CDR2 FQNNGV. This CDR3 spans 15 amino acids.

This chain uses TRBV3-1 (or the pseudogene TRBV3-2) with TRBJ1-3; no reliable D call. The CDR3 has 13 amino acids. Germline CDR1 is LGHDT and CDR2 is YNNKEL (reference sequence). V lost 4 bases to trimming and J lost 0 bases, with 4 bases between them. In DNA form, the CDR3 reads TGTGCCAGCAGCCGGAGCTCTGGAAACACCATATATTTT. Encoded protein: CASSRSSGNTIYF.

V and J are TRBV30 and TRBJ2-7, with D possibly TRBD2 on 6 matching bases. The germline gives CDR1 GTSNPN, CDR2 SVGIG (reference sequence). The CDR3 runs 16 residues. Trimming removed 0 bases from V and 0 bases from J, with 15 bases in between. CDR3 region: CAWSVRGSGGSYEQYF. Written as DNA, the CDR3 is TGTGCCTGGAGTGTACGAGGGTCCGGGGGCTCCTACGAGCAGTACTTC.